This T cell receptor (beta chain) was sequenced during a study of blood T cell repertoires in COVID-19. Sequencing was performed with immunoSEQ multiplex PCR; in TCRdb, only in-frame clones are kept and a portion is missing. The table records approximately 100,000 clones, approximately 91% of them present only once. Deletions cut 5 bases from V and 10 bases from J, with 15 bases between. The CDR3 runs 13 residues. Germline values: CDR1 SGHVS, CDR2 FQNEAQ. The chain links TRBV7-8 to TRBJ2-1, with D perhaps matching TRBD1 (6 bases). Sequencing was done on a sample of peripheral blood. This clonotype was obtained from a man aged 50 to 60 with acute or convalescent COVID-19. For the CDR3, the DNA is TGTGCCAGCAGCCCTACCGGGACACGGGAGCAGTTCTTC. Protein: CASSPTGTREQFF.